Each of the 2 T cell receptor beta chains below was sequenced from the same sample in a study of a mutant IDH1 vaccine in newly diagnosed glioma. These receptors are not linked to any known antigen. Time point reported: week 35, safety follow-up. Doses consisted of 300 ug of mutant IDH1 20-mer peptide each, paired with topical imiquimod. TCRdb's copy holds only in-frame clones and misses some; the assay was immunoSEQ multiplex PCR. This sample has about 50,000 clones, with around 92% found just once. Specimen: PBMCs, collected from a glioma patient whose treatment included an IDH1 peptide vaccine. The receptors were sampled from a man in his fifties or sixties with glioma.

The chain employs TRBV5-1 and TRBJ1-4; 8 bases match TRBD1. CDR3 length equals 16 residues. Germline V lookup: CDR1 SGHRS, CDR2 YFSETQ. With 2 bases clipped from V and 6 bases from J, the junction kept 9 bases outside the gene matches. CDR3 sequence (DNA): TGCGCCAGCAGCTTTGATCCAGGGGGCGTGGATGAAAAACTGTTTTTT. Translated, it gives CASSFDPGGVDEKLFF.

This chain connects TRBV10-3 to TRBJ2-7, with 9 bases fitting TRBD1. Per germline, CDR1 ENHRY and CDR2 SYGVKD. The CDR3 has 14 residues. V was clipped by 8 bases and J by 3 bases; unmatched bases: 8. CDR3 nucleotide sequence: TGTGCCATCGGGACAGGGACAACCTTCTACGAGCAGTACTTC. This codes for CAIGTGTTFYEQYF.